This T cell receptor beta chain was retrieved from a study of cytomegalovirus exposure and HLA in healthy donors. Researchers ran the PCR with 60 Vbeta and 13 Jbeta primers. The repertoire was sequenced with immunoSEQ multiplex PCR; TCRdb's copy has only in-frame clones and lacks some. The sample includes about 130,000 clones, 65% to 75% of them seen just once. This CDR3 is built from 15 residues. V lost 4 bases to trimming and J lost 8 bases; unmatched junction nucleotides: 7. The germline CDR1 and CDR2 sequences are LNHNV and YYDKDF (reference sequence). To note about this clone: The antigen remains unidentified.

The study's findings and limits: Analysis performed later showed TCR beta chains linked to HLA being more clonally expanded than equally common others. Researchers counted 180 or so TCR beta chains as cytomegalovirus-associated.

The source material was PBMCs. The V gene is TRBV15, the J gene TRBJ2-2; 10 positions agree with TRBD2. This receptor was obtained from a man aged 40-49 years in good health and CMV-seropositive. The CDR3 is CATSIPLAGVGELFF. CDR3 nucleotide sequence: TGTGCCACCAGCATTCCGCTAGCGGGGGTGGGGGAGCTGTTTTTT.